The next 15 T cell receptor beta chains were all read from a single sample in a study of T-cell reconstitution after alpha-beta-depleted transplantation in children. Unique molecular identifiers were used in preparing the TCRbeta library. TCRdb processed the PCR reads anew with MiXCR; each CDR3 protein has one entry. Among approximately 230,000 distinct CDR3 sequences listed, roughly a quarter were seen once. The source was PBMCs, collected before TCRalphabeta/CD19-depleted stem cell transplant. These receptors all come from a girl between 2 and 10 years old with Fanconi anemia, due to receive a stem cell transplant.

The CDR3 region has the DNA TGCAGTGCTACCGGACAGAGAGACACAGATACGCAGTATTTT. Translation gives CSATGQRDTDTQYF. The chain recombines TRBV20-1 with TRBJ2-3; possible D gene TRBD1, 6 bases. Germline V gene lookup returns CDR1 DFQATT and CDR2 SNEGSKA (reference sequence). The CDR3 extends over 14 amino acids. V shed 4 bases and J shed 2 bases, with 13 bases lying between them.

The chain recombines TRBV20-1 with TRBJ2-7; D is undetermined. Germline CDR1 and CDR2: DFQATT and SNEGSKA (reference sequence). Trimming pared 0 bases from V and 3 bases from J, leaving 6 bases between. The CDR3 loop spans 12 amino acids. The CDR3, as DNA: TGCAGTGCTAGAGATATTGGCTACGAGCAGTACTTC. This codes for CSARDIGYEQYF.

The genes are TRBV7-2 and TRBJ2-7; 7 bases map to TRBD1. CDR1 SGHTA and CDR2 FQGNSA come from the germline V gene. CDR3 size: 11 residues. V was clipped by 6 bases and J by 5 bases; unmatched bases: 1. The CDR3 loop is CASRQGNEQYF. The DNA of the CDR3 is TGTGCCAGCAGACAGGGGAACGAGCAGTACTTC.

This clonotype was counted at least ten times. The chain employs TRBV29-1 and TRBJ1-2; the D gene is possibly TRBD1 (6 bases). The CDR3 has 12 residues. Germline values: CDR1 SQVTM, CDR2 ANQGSEA. Trimming cost V 4 bases and J 4 bases, with 10 bases left between them. The CDR3 region is CSVGRTAYGYTF. In nucleotides, the CDR3 is TGCAGCGTTGGGAGGACAGCCTATGGCTACACCTTC.

In this sample, this clonotype turned up many times. The CDR3 nucleotides read TGCAGCGCCCACCACGACAGGGCGGTTGAGCAGTTCTTC. Its translation is CSAHHDRAVEQFF. This chain joins TRBV29-1 and TRBJ2-1; 7 bases fit TRBD1. The junction had 12 bases not matched to a gene; V was cut back by 7 bases and J by 9 bases. Germline CDR1 SQVTM, CDR2 ANQGSEA. CDR3 length: 13 residues.

This clonotype showed up just once. The V gene is TRBV20-1, the J gene TRBJ2-7; D is possibly TRBD1 or TRBD2 (6 bases each). The CDR3 is 14 residues long. The germline V gene encodes CDR1 DFQATT and CDR2 SNEGSKA (reference sequence). V lost 8 bases, J lost 2 bases, and 19 bases lay in between. Here the CDR3 reads CSTLKRGLAYEQYF. As DNA, the CDR3 is TGCAGTACCCTAAAACGGGGGCTAGCCTACGAGCAGTACTTC.

This clonotype was counted many times. The rearrangement joins TRBV2 to TRBJ2-7; TRBD1 agrees at 7 bases. The CDR3 spans 15 residues. With V trimmed by 6 bases and J by 0 bases, 8 bases remained unmatched. CDR1 is SNHLY and CDR2 is FYNNEI in the germline V gene. The CDR3 DNA sequence: TGTGCCAGCAGGCCGGGACAGATTATCTCCTACGAGCAGTACTTC. It encodes CASRPGQIISYEQYF. Full variable domain (outside the CDR3, taken from reference TRBV2 and TRBJ2-7): EPEVTQTPSHQVTQMGQEVILRCVPISNHLYFYWYRQILGQKVEFLVSFYNNEISEKSEIFDDQFSVERPDGSNFTLKIRSTKLEDSAMYFCASRPGQIISYEQYFGPGTRLTVT.

This clonotype came up a few times. The chain has TRBV27 and TRBJ2-7, with TRBD2 as a possible D gene (6 bases). Germline CDR1 is MNHEY and CDR2 is SMNVEV (reference sequence). Trimming shortened V by 1 base and J by 6 bases, and 10 bases separated the two germline ends. The CDR3 has 13 residues. The CDR3 reads CASSLFLGGEQYF. The CDR3 DNA reads TGTGCCAGCAGTTTATTCCTGGGAGGCGAGCAGTACTTC.

This chain links TRBV29-1 with TRBJ2-5, with 7 bases lining up with TRBD1. Germline CDR1 is SQVTM and CDR2 is ANQGSEA. The length of the CDR3 is 20 residues. V was clipped by 1 base and J by 4 bases; unmatched bases: 24. DNA of the CDR3: TGCAGCGTTGAAGTCTTTGGGGGCCGACAGGGAAGGGTACTAAGAGAGACCCAGTACTTC. Protein product: CSVEVFGGRQGRVLRETQYF.

The CDR3 loop is CSVGTSGRLWEFF. The CDR3 nucleotides are TGCAGCGTTGGGACTAGCGGGAGACTATGGGAGTTCTTC. The V call is TRBV29-1, the J call TRBJ2-1, with TRBD2 matching over 13 bases. The CDR3 runs 13 residues. The germline CDR1 and CDR2 sequences are SQVTM and ANQGSEA. V dropped 4 bases and J dropped 14; count of bases not matched to a gene: 8.

The chain uses TRBV29-1 and TRBJ2-7; 9 nucleotides line up with TRBD1. Germline-derived CDR1 and CDR2 are SQVTM and ANQGSEA. J gave up 5 bases and V 3 bases, and 8 bases lay outside the gene matches. The CDR3 has 14 residues. The CDR3 spells CSVDGGQGGHEQYF. CDR3 DNA sequence: TGCAGCGTTGATGGGGGACAGGGAGGCCACGAGCAGTACTTC.

This clonotype was seen many times. The V call is TRBV29-1, the J call TRBJ2-1; D may be TRBD1 (5 bases). The germline CDR1 and CDR2 sequences are SQVTM and ANQGSEA. This CDR3 region has 14 residues. The V gene lost 3 bases and the J gene lost 5 bases, with 14 bases spanning the gap. The CDR3 is CSVEDIVFHNEQFF. As DNA, the CDR3 is TGCAGCGTTGAGGACATCGTATTCCACAATGAGCAGTTCTTC.

At least ten counts were recorded for this clonotype. The chain has TRBV5-1 and TRBJ2-3; TRBD2 matches at 7 bases. There are 15 residues in the CDR3. The germline CDR1 and CDR2 sequences are SGHRS and YFSETQ. V gave up 1 base and J gave up 1 base; unmatched junction bases: 3. The CDR3 DNA reads as TGCGCCAGCAGCTTGTGGGACTATGGCACAGATACGCAGTATTTT. Residues: CASSLWDYGTDTQYF.

CDR3 in DNA: TGCAGTGCTAGCGGCGACAGCCTCAATCAGCCCCAGCATTTT. Its translation: CSASGDSLNQPQHF. The V call is TRBV20-1, the J call TRBJ1-5, with D perhaps matching TRBD1 (5 bases). The CDR3 sequence is 14 residues long. V was clipped by 3 bases and J by 3 bases, with 12 bases between them. CDR1 and CDR2 from the germline V gene are DFQATT and SNEGSKA (reference sequence).

In this sample, this clonotype turned up many times. This chain connects TRBV7-2 to TRBJ2-1, with a weak D call TRBD1 (6 bases). The CDR3 covers 13 residues. V gave up 5 bases and J gave up 4 bases, with 9 bases separating them. The germline V gene has CDR1 SGHTA and CDR2 FQGNSA. The CDR3 nucleotides are TGTGCCAGCAGCCCCGGACAGTACAATGAGCAGTTCTTC. This translates into CASSPGQYNEQFF.